The clone carrying this T cell receptor beta chain showed up just a few times. Its antigen remains unidentified. This record belongs to a study of identical twins. Overall study findings and caveats: Potential partial confounding of zero-insertion analyses by invariant MAIT and iNKT cells was noted. Among beta out-of-frame sequences, excess sharing between twins appeared weaker.

Via MiXCR, TCRdb re-called the 5' RACE reads, giving one row per CDR3 protein. The sample gives approximately 220,000 distinct CDR3 sequences, 6% to 9% of which show up once; less than 2.5% is in the top ten. This CDR3 comprises 12 residues. V was cut by 1 base and J by 10 bases, with 9 bases left in between. CDR1 and CDR2 from the germline V gene are LGHDT and YNNKEL (reference sequence). The same sample was also used in a study of yellow fever vaccine responses in identical twins.

V usage is TRBV3-1 and J usage is TRBJ2-3; D is unresolved. The origin of this receptor is a woman aged 18-29 years in good health. The sample was memory (CD45RO+) T cells sorted from blood. CDR3 loop: CASSQVAVAQYF. The CDR3 DNA follows: TGTGCCAGCAGCCAAGTAGCTGTCGCGCAGTATTTT.